Listed below are T cell receptor beta chains from one sample, sequenced in a study of cytomegalovirus exposure and HLA in healthy donors. Sequencing used immunoSEQ multiplex PCR; TCRdb keeps in-frame clones, though not all of them. The data show roughly 99,000 clones, around 77% seen once. The sequencing input was PBMCs. These receptors all stem from a male donor in good health and CMV-seronegative. Both conserved end residues are part of each CDR3. Each record gives: V gene, D gene, clone size, J gene, CDR3 DNA, CDR3 protein. D genes are given only for firm matches. A row's size may be missing; if present it is once, few, many or a size class.

v_call: TRBV5-1; d_call: .; clone_size: .; j_call: TRBJ2-3; cdr3_nt: TGCGCCAGCAGCTTGGTCTCAACGGGGGAGCGGCACCCGTACGGCACAGATACGCAGTATTTT; cdr3_aa: CASSLVSTGERHPYGTDTQYF
v_call: TRBV5-4; d_call: .; clone_size: .; j_call: TRBJ2-7; cdr3_nt: TGTGCCAGCAGGTCGCAGGGAAAGGGCTACGAGCAGTACTTC; cdr3_aa: CASRSQGKGYEQYF
v_call: TRBV6-4; d_call: .; clone_size: .; j_call: TRBJ1-1; cdr3_nt: TGTGCCAGCAGTGAAGCGCGGAACACTGAAGCTTTCTTT; cdr3_aa: CASSEARNTEAFF
v_call: TRBV27; d_call: TRBD2; clone_size: .; j_call: TRBJ2-5; cdr3_nt: TGTGCCAGCAGCAGAGGAATGGCGGGAGGAGAAGAGACCCAGTACTTC; cdr3_aa: CASSRGMAGGEETQYF
v_call: TRBV29-1; d_call: .; clone_size: once; j_call: TRBJ1-1; cdr3_nt: TGCAGCGCAACTTGGACAGACTCTTTTTTCCTCACTGAAGCTTTCTTT; cdr3_aa: CSATWTDSFFLTEAFF
v_call: TRBV6-1; d_call: .; clone_size: .; j_call: TRBJ1-5; cdr3_nt: TGTGCCAGCAGTGAACAGGGTTTGGACAATCAGCCCCAGCATTTT; cdr3_aa: CASSEQGLDNQPQHF
v_call: TRBV27; d_call: .; clone_size: .; j_call: TRBJ2-1; cdr3_nt: TGTGCCAGCAGCGGACTTCCAAACAATGAGCAGTTCTTC; cdr3_aa: CASSGLPNNEQFF
v_call: TRBV7-2; d_call: TRBD1; clone_size: few; j_call: TRBJ2-7; cdr3_nt: TGTGCCAGCAGCGCCGCCGGGACAGGTCTGTACGAGCAGTACTTC; cdr3_aa: CASSAAGTGLYEQYF
v_call: TRBV28; d_call: .; clone_size: .; j_call: TRBJ2-7; cdr3_nt: TGTGCCAGCAGTTCTGGCGGGACCCACGAGCAGTACTTC; cdr3_aa: CASSSGGTHEQYF
v_call: TRBV7-7; d_call: .; clone_size: .; j_call: TRBJ1-5; cdr3_nt: TGTGCCAGCAACGAAGTACAGGGCAATTATAGCAATCAGCCCCAGCATTTT; cdr3_aa: CASNEVQGNYSNQPQHF
v_call: TRBV9; d_call: TRBD1; clone_size: .; j_call: TRBJ2-3; cdr3_nt: TGTGCCAGCAGCGGGACGGGACAGGGCTGGGGGGGCACAGATACGCAGTATTTT; cdr3_aa: CASSGTGQGWGGTDTQYF
v_call: TRBV5-1; d_call: TRBD2; clone_size: .; j_call: TRBJ2-7; cdr3_nt: TGCGCCAGCAGCTTGAGGAGTCGGCTAGCGGGAGGATCCGCCTACGAGCAGTACTTC; cdr3_aa: CASSLRSRLAGGSAYEQYF
v_call: TRBV18; d_call: TRBD2; clone_size: few; j_call: TRBJ2-5; cdr3_nt: TGTGCCAGCTCACGGACTAGAGGAGAGACCCAGTACTTC; cdr3_aa: CASSRTRGETQYF
v_call: TRBV6-5; d_call: TRBD1; clone_size: once; j_call: TRBJ2-7; cdr3_nt: TGTGCCAGCAGTTACGGAAAGGGGGCGGGCGAGCAGTACTTC; cdr3_aa: CASSYGKGAGEQYF
v_call: TRBV5-1; d_call: .; clone_size: .; j_call: TRBJ1-1; cdr3_nt: TGCGCCAGCAAGTCAGGGAATGAAGCTTTCTTT; cdr3_aa: CASKSGNEAFF
v_call: TRBV7-2; d_call: .; clone_size: .; j_call: TRBJ2-2; cdr3_nt: TGTGCCAGCAGCCCGACTAGGGTCGGGGAGCTGTTTTTT; cdr3_aa: CASSPTRVGELFF
v_call: TRBV30; d_call: .; clone_size: few; j_call: TRBJ2-1; cdr3_nt: TGTGCCTGGGGGGAAGCACCCGAACTAGGTGAGCAGTTCTTC; cdr3_aa: CAWGEAPELGEQFF
v_call: TRBV4-1; d_call: TRBD2; clone_size: once; j_call: TRBJ2-3; cdr3_nt: TGCGCCAGCAGCCAATCACCGGGACTAGGTGAAGATACGCAGTATTTT; cdr3_aa: CASSQSPGLGEDTQYF
v_call: TRBV10-1; d_call: TRBD2; clone_size: .; j_call: TRBJ2-7; cdr3_nt: TGCGCCAGCAGTGATTCCGGGACTAGAATACACGAGCAGTACTTC; cdr3_aa: CASSDSGTRIHEQYF
v_call: TRBV2; d_call: TRBD1; clone_size: .; j_call: TRBJ2-7; cdr3_nt: TGTGCCAGCACCAGGGGGTGGTCCTACGAGCAGTACTTC; cdr3_aa: CASTRGWSYEQYF
v_call: TRBV27; d_call: TRBD1; clone_size: .; j_call: TRBJ1-5; cdr3_nt: TGTGCCAGCAGTTTCGACAGGGCGGGTCAGCCCCAGCATTTT; cdr3_aa: CASSFDRAGQPQHF
v_call: TRBV7-9; d_call: .; clone_size: .; j_call: TRBJ1-4; cdr3_nt: TGTGCCACCGGCAGGGTGGCAACTAATGAAAAACTGTTTTTT; cdr3_aa: CATGRVATNEKLFF
v_call: TRBV27; d_call: .; clone_size: .; j_call: TRBJ2-7; cdr3_nt: TGTGCCAGCAGTTTTGTCCCGGCGGCGGTCCTCTACGAGCAGTACTTC; cdr3_aa: CASSFVPAAVLYEQYF
v_call: TRBV4-1; d_call: .; clone_size: .; j_call: TRBJ1-4; cdr3_nt: TGCGCCAGCAGCGCCCTCCGGGGTGAAAAACTGTTTTTT; cdr3_aa: CASSALRGEKLFF
v_call: TRBV15; d_call: TRBD1; clone_size: .; j_call: TRBJ2-7; cdr3_nt: TGTGCCACCCGGCGAACAGGGGGCTACGAGCAGTACTTC; cdr3_aa: CATRRTGGYEQYF
v_call: TRBV4-1; d_call: .; clone_size: .; j_call: TRBJ1-4; cdr3_nt: TGCGCCAGCAGCCAAGAGGCAAAACTGTTTTTT; cdr3_aa: CASSQEAKLFF
v_call: TRBV7-6; d_call: TRBD2; clone_size: .; j_call: TRBJ2-7; cdr3_nt: TGTGCCAGCAGCCTCAGGACTAGCTCGACGCAACTTTACGAGCAGTACTTC; cdr3_aa: CASSLRTSSTQLYEQYF
v_call: TRBV29-1; d_call: .; clone_size: once; j_call: TRBJ1-2; cdr3_nt: TGCAGTGCGGCCCATAACTATGGCTACACCTTC; cdr3_aa: CSAAHNYGYTF
v_call: TRBV6-4; d_call: TRBD2; clone_size: .; j_call: TRBJ2-7; cdr3_nt: TGTGCCAGCAGTGCCGGGACTACCGGCAGGTTGCACTTC; cdr3_aa: CASSAGTTGRLHF
v_call: TRBV6-5; d_call: .; clone_size: .; j_call: TRBJ1-2; cdr3_nt: TGTGCCAGCAGTTATGGCACCAACTATGGCTACACCTTC; cdr3_aa: CASSYGTNYGYTF
v_call: TRBV11-3; d_call: TRBD2; clone_size: .; j_call: TRBJ2-3; cdr3_nt: TGTGCCAGCAGCGCCGGGACTAGCGTGGCAGATACGCAGTATTTT; cdr3_aa: CASSAGTSVADTQYF
v_call: TRBV7-2; d_call: .; clone_size: .; j_call: TRBJ2-3; cdr3_nt: TGTGCCAGCAGCTTAAGTTACAGGGAACGGTCCACAGATACGCAGTATTTT; cdr3_aa: CASSLSYRERSTDTQYF
v_call: TRBV6-5; d_call: .; clone_size: few; j_call: TRBJ2-6; cdr3_nt: TGTGCCAGCAGCTCTTCAGGCTCTGGGGCCAACGTCCTGACTTTC; cdr3_aa: CASSSSGSGANVLTF
v_call: TRBV29-1; d_call: .; clone_size: once; j_call: TRBJ2-6; cdr3_nt: TGCAGCGTTGAAGCTAGTGGGGCCAACGTCCTGACTTTC; cdr3_aa: CSVEASGANVLTF
v_call: TRBV29-1; d_call: .; clone_size: .; j_call: TRBJ2-2; cdr3_nt: TGCAGCGTTGAAGAGGGGGGATTTTGGACCGGGGAGCTGTTTTTT; cdr3_aa: CSVEEGGFWTGELFF
v_call: TRBV7-9; d_call: TRBD1; clone_size: .; j_call: TRBJ1-2; cdr3_nt: TGTGCCAGCAGAACCGGGACAGGGGCGCTCCGGAACTATGGCTACACCTTC; cdr3_aa: CASRTGTGALRNYGYTF
v_call: TRBV19; d_call: TRBD2; clone_size: once; j_call: TRBJ2-1; cdr3_nt: TGTGCCAGTAGTCCACGCCACCTAGCGGGCTCCTACAATGAGCAGTTCTTC; cdr3_aa: CASSPRHLAGSYNEQFF
v_call: TRBV6-1; d_call: .; clone_size: .; j_call: TRBJ1-1; cdr3_nt: TGTGCCAGCAGTGAAGCGAAGGGGATTCCTGAAGCTTTCTTT; cdr3_aa: CASSEAKGIPEAFF
v_call: TRBV4-1; d_call: TRBD2; clone_size: .; j_call: TRBJ2-7; cdr3_nt: TGCGCCAGCAGCCATTTAGCGGGAGCTATTCGCGAGCAGTACTTC; cdr3_aa: CASSHLAGAIREQYF
v_call: TRBV18; d_call: .; clone_size: .; j_call: TRBJ1-4; cdr3_nt: TGTGCCAGCTCATCAAGGGTAGCGAATAATGAAAAACTGTTTTTT; cdr3_aa: CASSSRVANNEKLFF
v_call: TRBV29-1; d_call: .; clone_size: .; j_call: TRBJ2-2; cdr3_nt: TGCAGCGTTGAACGACGGGACACCGGGGAGCTGTTTTTT; cdr3_aa: CSVERRDTGELFF
v_call: TRBV9; d_call: TRBD2; clone_size: .; j_call: TRBJ2-1; cdr3_nt: TGTGCCAGCAGCGCGACTTATCCGGCTAGCGGGAATCTATTATACAATGAGCAGTTCTTC; cdr3_aa: CASSATYPASGNLLYNEQFF
v_call: TRBV27; d_call: TRBD2; clone_size: .; j_call: TRBJ2-3; cdr3_nt: TGTGCCAGCAGGCGAACTAGCGGGAGTTTTTTAGATACGCAGTATTTT; cdr3_aa: CASRRTSGSFLDTQYF
v_call: TRBV6-1; d_call: TRBD2; clone_size: .; j_call: TRBJ2-1; cdr3_nt: TGTGCCAGCAGTGGACTAGCGGGAGGGATCAATGAGCAGTTCTTC; cdr3_aa: CASSGLAGGINEQFF
v_call: TRBV4-2; d_call: .; clone_size: .; j_call: TRBJ2-7; cdr3_nt: TGTGCCAGCAGCCAAGAAAGGCAGGATAGGTACGAGCAGTACTTC; cdr3_aa: CASSQERQDRYEQYF
v_call: TRBV6-5; d_call: .; clone_size: few; j_call: TRBJ1-2; cdr3_nt: TGTGCCAGCAGTAACCCGGGTAGGCATATCTATGGCTACACCTTC; cdr3_aa: CASSNPGRHIYGYTF
v_call: TRBV30; d_call: TRBD1; clone_size: .; j_call: TRBJ2-3; cdr3_nt: TGTGCCTGGAGTGGGGACAGAGGCACAGATACGCAGTATTTT; cdr3_aa: CAWSGDRGTDTQYF
v_call: TRBV6-1; d_call: TRBD1; clone_size: .; j_call: TRBJ1-4; cdr3_nt: TGTGCCAGCAGTGTCGTCGACAGGGGAGGCGAAAAACTGTTTTTT; cdr3_aa: CASSVVDRGGEKLFF
v_call: TRBV28; d_call: .; clone_size: .; j_call: TRBJ2-5; cdr3_nt: TGTGCCAGCAGCAGACAGGAGCGAGAGACCCAGTACTTC; cdr3_aa: CASSRQERETQYF
v_call: TRBV10-3; d_call: .; clone_size: once; j_call: TRBJ2-7; cdr3_nt: TGTGCCATACAGGGTAGGCTAGCCTCCGAGCAGTACTTC; cdr3_aa: CAIQGRLASEQYF
v_call: TRBV27; d_call: TRBD2; clone_size: .; j_call: TRBJ2-1; cdr3_nt: TGTGCCAGCAGTCCCACGAGACTAGCGGGAGCTGATGAGCAGTTCTTC; cdr3_aa: CASSPTRLAGADEQFF
v_call: TRBV13; d_call: TRBD2; clone_size: .; j_call: TRBJ2-1; cdr3_nt: TGTGCCAGCAGCTCCCGACTAGCCGGGAGTGAGCAGTTCTTC; cdr3_aa: CASSSRLAGSEQFF
v_call: TRBV28; d_call: TRBD1; clone_size: .; j_call: TRBJ2-2; cdr3_nt: TGTGCCAGCAGTGCAAGCCAGGGGGCCGTGAACACCGGGGAGCTGTTTTTT; cdr3_aa: CASSASQGAVNTGELFF
v_call: TRBV6-5; d_call: .; clone_size: .; j_call: TRBJ1-4; cdr3_nt: TGTGCCAGTAGTCCTTCGGGAGAAAAACTGTTTTTT; cdr3_aa: CASSPSGEKLFF
v_call: TRBV27; d_call: .; clone_size: .; j_call: TRBJ2-3; cdr3_nt: TGTGCCAGCAGTTTATTCCCGTTTGTATCGGATACGCAGTATTTT; cdr3_aa: CASSLFPFVSDTQYF
v_call: TRBV7-3; d_call: .; clone_size: .; j_call: TRBJ2-2; cdr3_nt: TGTGCCAGCAGCATGTACGGGACACCGAACACCGGGGAGCTGTTTTTT; cdr3_aa: CASSMYGTPNTGELFF
v_call: TRBV5-4; d_call: TRBD1; clone_size: .; j_call: TRBJ2-7; cdr3_nt: TGTGCCAGCAGCTTGGGGACAGGGGACTCCTACGAGCAGTACTTC; cdr3_aa: CASSLGTGDSYEQYF
v_call: TRBV18; d_call: .; clone_size: few; j_call: TRBJ1-2; cdr3_nt: TGTGCCAGCTCACCAAACGACATCTATGGCTACACCTTC; cdr3_aa: CASSPNDIYGYTF
v_call: TRBV5-1; d_call: .; clone_size: .; j_call: TRBJ2-2; cdr3_nt: TGCGCCAGCAGCTTTTCCGGGGGCACCGGGGAGCTGTTTTTT; cdr3_aa: CASSFSGGTGELFF
v_call: TRBV23-1; d_call: .; clone_size: .; j_call: TRBJ2-3; cdr3_nt: TGCGCCAGCAGTCAAAAGAAACTAGAATCGCTCACAGATACGCAGTATTTT; cdr3_aa: CASSQKKLESLTDTQYF